This TCR beta chain stems from a study of blood T cells in healthy people across ages (dated by TCRdb to about 2015). With respect to the entire study: Template switching captured roughly one uniquely barcoded TCR beta cDNA molecule per two T cells in model experiments. To track age-related changes in TCR beta repertoire diversity, the study relied on deep sequencing normalized with unique cDNA molecular identifiers. The donors were split into four age groups: young (average approximately 16 years), middle-aged (39), aged (about 62) and long-lived (under 85). Donors of different ages were randomly distributed across sequencing lanes to avoid experimental bias. Using the same blood draw, the study looked at two additional independent replicas of 1 million unique cDNA reads for two donors, one aged 18 to 30 and the other aged 80 or older. Study-wide findings and limitations: The CMV infection status of donors was not known, potentially confounding age-related changes in expanded clonotypes. As age increased, observed TCR beta diversity per million T cells dropped in a roughly linear way, and a significant reduction was already evident by age roughly 36. Estimates of total diversity based on one million sequenced T cells were regarded as lower bounds and as underestimates. Observed TCR beta diversity correlated strongly with the percentage of naive T cells measured by flow cytometry. The long-lived group showed more naive CD4+ T cells, fewer expanded clones and increased TCR diversity than the aged group, suggesting age selection. Since profiling was done on bulk unsorted PBMCs, naive and antigen-experienced compartments could not be conclusively compared.

Systemically healthy Caucasian individuals from Russia, roughly 40 in total and aged about 6 to 95 years, were included as donors. Approximately 10 milliliters of peripheral blood were collected from each donor into EDTA-treated Vacutainer tubes. Ficoll-Paque density-gradient centrifugation was used to isolate PBMCs, with at least 7 million per sample. Trizol reagent was used to extract total RNA from the PBMCs, yielding at least 5.5 micrograms per sample. For every donor, an aliquot of PBMCs went through flow cytometry to measure the percentages of naive CD45RAhigh/CD27high T cells. Worth noting for this clonotype: Its antigen has not been determined. No much larger clone is present one base from it, and per-base qualities are unavailable.

The library was made by 5' RACE. TCRdb records Illumina HiSeq 2500 as the sequencer. A second PCR of about 7 to 12 cycles was run with a J-beta primer mix and a sample-barcoded 5' primer. A template-switch 5' adaptor carrying 12 random nucleotides introduced a unique molecular identifier onto each TCR beta cDNA molecule. Each sample yielded at least 3 million CDR3-containing paired-end reads. The Mint cDNA synthesis kit, primed by a TRBC-specific oligonucleotide, was used to synthesize first-strand cDNA from all RNA. All cDNA was treated with uracil-DNA glycosylase and then went through a first 18-cycle PCR with the universal primers M1SS and BC2_uni_R. Per the original workflow: For normalization, 1 million high-quality reads, each with a distinct molecular identifier, were randomly selected from each sample. Instead of being binned into consensus sequences, reads with shared molecular identifiers were discarded. MiTCR, run with a Q25 quality threshold and the strictest error-elimination algorithm, handled CDR3 identification, clonotype clustering and error correction. A nonparametric unseen species model using Euler transformation provided a lower-bound estimate of total TCR beta diversity. Using fastp trimming at Q25 and MiXCR clonotype assembly, TCRdb reanalyzed the public sequencing data and kept in-frame beta chains. Entries are consolidated by CDR3 protein sequence, retaining the most common genes and DNA. The V and J calls shown here were made by TCRdb, not taken from the authors' results. For this sample the table gives 550,000 to 750,000 distinct CDR3 sequences, of which under 25% were detected only once. The ten largest clonotypes hold roughly 3.4% of the sample.

The source of this sequence is a man between 65 and 85 years old in good health. The sample consisted of blood.

The nucleotides are TGTGCCAGTAGTCCCAAGGGTCACCGGGGCAATGAGCAGTTCTTC. Its amino acids are CASSPKGHRGNEQFF. The chain is made from TRBV19 and TRBJ2-1; a tentative D call is TRBD2 (5 bases match). The CDR3 numbers 15 residues from cysteine through phenylalanine. Of all the DNA, just the CDR3 is kept, 45 bases in frame from base 1. Based on the germline V gene (reference sequence), the CDR1 and CDR2 sequences are LNHDA and SQIVND. Trimming removed 5 bases from V and 6 bases from J, leaving 17 bases between the germline ends.